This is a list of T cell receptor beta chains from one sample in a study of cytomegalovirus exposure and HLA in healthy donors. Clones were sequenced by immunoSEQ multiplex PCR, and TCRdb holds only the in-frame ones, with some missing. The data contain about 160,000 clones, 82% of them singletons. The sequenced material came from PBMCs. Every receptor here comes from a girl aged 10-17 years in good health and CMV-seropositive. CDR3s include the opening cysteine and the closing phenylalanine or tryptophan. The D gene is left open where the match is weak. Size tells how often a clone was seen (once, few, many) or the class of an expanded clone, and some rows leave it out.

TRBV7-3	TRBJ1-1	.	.	CASSLTLAGRDEAFF	TGTGCCAGCAGCTTAACGTTAGCCGGCAGGGATGAAGCTTTCTTT
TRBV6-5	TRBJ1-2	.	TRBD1	CASSGQGVRGYTF	TGTGCCAGCAGTGGACAGGGGGTTCGTGGCTACACCTTC
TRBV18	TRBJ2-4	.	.	CASSPMVKGPGASNIQYF	TGTGCCAGCTCACCTATGGTAAAAGGGCCGGGAGCCTCAAACATTCAGTACTTC
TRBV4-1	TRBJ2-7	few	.	CASSQDRGTSYEQYF	TGCGCCAGCAGCCAAGATCGGGGAACCTCCTACGAGCAGTACTTC
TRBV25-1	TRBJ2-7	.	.	CASSWGGGNDEQYF	TGTGCCAGCAGTTGGGGAGGGGGTAACGACGAGCAGTACTTC
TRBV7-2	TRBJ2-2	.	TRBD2	CASSFSGSLTGELFF	TGTGCCAGCAGCTTTAGCGGGAGCCTCACCGGGGAGCTGTTTTTT
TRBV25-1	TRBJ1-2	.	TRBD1	CASSESDRGDGYTF	TGTGCCAGCAGTGAATCGGACAGGGGGGATGGCTACACCTTC
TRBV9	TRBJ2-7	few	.	CASSSGSSYEQYF	TGTGCCAGCAGCTCGGGGAGCTCCTACGAGCAGTACTTC
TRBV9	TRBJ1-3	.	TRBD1	CASSAGQAYSGNTIYF	TGTGCCAGCAGCGCTGGACAGGCTTACTCTGGAAACACCATATATTTT
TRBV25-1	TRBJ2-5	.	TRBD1	CASSEKTGGKETQYF	TGTGCCAGCAGTGAGAAGACAGGGGGCAAGGAGACCCAGTACTTC
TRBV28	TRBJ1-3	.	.	CASTNSTTGNTIYF	TGTGCCAGCACCAACAGCACAACAGGAAACACCATATATTTT
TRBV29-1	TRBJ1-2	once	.	CSVEVVGGLYGYTF	TGCAGCGTTGAAGTTGTGGGAGGGCTCTATGGCTACACCTTC
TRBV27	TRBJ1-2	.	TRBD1	CASSSQRTGLYGYTF	TGTGCCAGCAGTTCACAGAGGACAGGGCTCTATGGCTACACCTTC
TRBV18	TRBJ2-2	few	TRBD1	CASSLNQGATGELFF	TGTGCCAGCTCGCTCAACCAGGGGGCCACCGGGGAGCTGTTTTTT
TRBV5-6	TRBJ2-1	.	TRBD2	CASSNLGLAGGLYNEQFF	TGTGCCAGCAGCAACCTTGGACTAGCGGGAGGGCTATACAATGAGCAGTTCTTC
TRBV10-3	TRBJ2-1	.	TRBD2	CAISPQASGAYNEQFF	TGTGCCATCAGCCCACAAGCTAGCGGGGCCTACAATGAGCAGTTCTTC
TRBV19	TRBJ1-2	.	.	CASSKGQKRNYGYTF	TGTGCCAGTAGTAAAGGACAGAAGAGGAATTATGGCTACACCTTC
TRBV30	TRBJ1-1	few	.	CAWRQGGTEAFF	TGTGCCTGGAGGCAGGGTGGGACTGAAGCTTTCTTT
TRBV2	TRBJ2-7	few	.	CASSDGSSYEQYF	TGTGCCAGCAGCGACGGGAGCTCCTACGAGCAGTACTTC
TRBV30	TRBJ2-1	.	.	CAWSSHEQFF	TGTGCCTGGAGTAGCCATGAGCAGTTCTTC
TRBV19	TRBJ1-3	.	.	CAITRGNTIYF	TGTGCCATAACAAGAGGAAACACCATATATTTT
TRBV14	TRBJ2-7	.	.	CASSRNVIGTDYSYEQYF	TGTGCCAGCAGTCGAAATGTTATAGGTACGGACTACTCCTACGAGCAGTACTTC
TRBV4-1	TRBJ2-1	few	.	CASSRSPAGTYNEQFF	TGCGCCAGCAGCCGCAGCCCGGCGGGGACCTACAATGAGCAGTTCTTC
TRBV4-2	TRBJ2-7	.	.	CASSQDRVVGDEQYF	TGTGCCAGCAGCCAAGATCGCGTGGTGGGCGACGAGCAGTACTTC
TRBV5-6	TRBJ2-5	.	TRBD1	CASSLARGRGQETQYF	TGTGCCAGCAGCTTGGCCAGAGGCAGGGGGCAAGAGACCCAGTACTTC
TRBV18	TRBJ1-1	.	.	CASSPTMLWGLNTEAFF	TGTGCCAGCTCACCGACCATGTTATGGGGCTTGAACACTGAAGCTTTCTTT
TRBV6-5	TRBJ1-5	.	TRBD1	CASSMTGGLDQPQHF	TGTGCCAGCAGCATGACAGGGGGTCTTGATCAGCCCCAGCATTTT
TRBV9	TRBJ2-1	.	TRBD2	CASSVTTSGGPYNEQFF	TGTGCCAGCAGCGTCACGACTAGCGGGGGCCCCTACAATGAGCAGTTCTTC
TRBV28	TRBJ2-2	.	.	CASSLQGRNTGELFF	TGTGCCAGCAGTTTGCAGGGCAGGAACACCGGGGAGCTGTTTTTT
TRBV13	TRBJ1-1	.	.	CASSHLGAQDTEAFF	TGTGCCAGCAGCCACCTGGGGGCACAAGACACTGAAGCTTTCTTT
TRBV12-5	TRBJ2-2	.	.	CASAYGGGSTGELFF	TGTGCTAGTGCCTACGGGGGCGGGAGCACCGGGGAGCTGTTTTTT
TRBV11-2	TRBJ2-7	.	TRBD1	CASSTNRGRGEQYF	TGTGCCAGCAGCACAAACAGGGGGCGAGGAGAGCAGTACTTC
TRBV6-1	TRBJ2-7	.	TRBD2	CASSERGGAGGFYEQYF	TGTGCCAGCAGTGAAAGGGGGGGGGCGGGAGGGTTCTACGAGCAGTACTTC
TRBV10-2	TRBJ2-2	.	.	CASSEWRSTGELFF	TGCGCCAGCAGTGAGTGGCGGTCCACCGGGGAGCTGTTTTTT
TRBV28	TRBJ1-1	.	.	CASSLILSTEAFF	TGTGCCAGCAGCCTCATTCTGAGCACTGAAGCTTTCTTT
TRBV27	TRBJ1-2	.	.	CASSQTGSYGYTF	TGTGCCAGCAGCCAAACAGGGTCCTATGGCTACACCTTC
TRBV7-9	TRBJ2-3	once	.	CASSLPGVDTQYF	TGTGCCAGCAGCTTACCGGGAGTCGATACGCAGTATTTT
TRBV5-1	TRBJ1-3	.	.	CASKLSPDSGNTIYF	TGCGCCAGCAAACTTAGCCCGGACTCTGGAAACACCATATATTTT
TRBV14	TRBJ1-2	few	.	CASSPDSYGYTF	TGTGCCAGCAGCCCAGACTCTTATGGCTACACCTTC
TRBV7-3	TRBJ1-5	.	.	CASSLTFGGGNNQPQHF	TGTGCCAGCAGCTTAACTTTCGGGGGTGGGAACAATCAGCCCCAGCATTTT
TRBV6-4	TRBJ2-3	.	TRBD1	CASSVRQGSADTQYF	TGTGCCAGCAGTGTAAGACAGGGCTCCGCAGATACGCAGTATTTT
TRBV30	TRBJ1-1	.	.	CAWRWGGRPNTEAFF	TGTGCCTGGAGGTGGGGGGGGCGGCCGAACACTGAAGCTTTCTTT
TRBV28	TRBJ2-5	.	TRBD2	CASGKSSGGVLETQYF	TGTGCCTCTGGGAAGTCTAGCGGGGGGGTGTTAGAGACCCAGTACTTC
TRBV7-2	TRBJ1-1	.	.	CASRGTAGGLEAFF	TGTGCCAGCAGGGGTACTGCTGGAGGGCTCGAAGCTTTCTTT
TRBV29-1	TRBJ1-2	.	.	CSADWGGNGYTF	TGCAGCGCCGACTGGGGAGGGAATGGCTACACCTTC